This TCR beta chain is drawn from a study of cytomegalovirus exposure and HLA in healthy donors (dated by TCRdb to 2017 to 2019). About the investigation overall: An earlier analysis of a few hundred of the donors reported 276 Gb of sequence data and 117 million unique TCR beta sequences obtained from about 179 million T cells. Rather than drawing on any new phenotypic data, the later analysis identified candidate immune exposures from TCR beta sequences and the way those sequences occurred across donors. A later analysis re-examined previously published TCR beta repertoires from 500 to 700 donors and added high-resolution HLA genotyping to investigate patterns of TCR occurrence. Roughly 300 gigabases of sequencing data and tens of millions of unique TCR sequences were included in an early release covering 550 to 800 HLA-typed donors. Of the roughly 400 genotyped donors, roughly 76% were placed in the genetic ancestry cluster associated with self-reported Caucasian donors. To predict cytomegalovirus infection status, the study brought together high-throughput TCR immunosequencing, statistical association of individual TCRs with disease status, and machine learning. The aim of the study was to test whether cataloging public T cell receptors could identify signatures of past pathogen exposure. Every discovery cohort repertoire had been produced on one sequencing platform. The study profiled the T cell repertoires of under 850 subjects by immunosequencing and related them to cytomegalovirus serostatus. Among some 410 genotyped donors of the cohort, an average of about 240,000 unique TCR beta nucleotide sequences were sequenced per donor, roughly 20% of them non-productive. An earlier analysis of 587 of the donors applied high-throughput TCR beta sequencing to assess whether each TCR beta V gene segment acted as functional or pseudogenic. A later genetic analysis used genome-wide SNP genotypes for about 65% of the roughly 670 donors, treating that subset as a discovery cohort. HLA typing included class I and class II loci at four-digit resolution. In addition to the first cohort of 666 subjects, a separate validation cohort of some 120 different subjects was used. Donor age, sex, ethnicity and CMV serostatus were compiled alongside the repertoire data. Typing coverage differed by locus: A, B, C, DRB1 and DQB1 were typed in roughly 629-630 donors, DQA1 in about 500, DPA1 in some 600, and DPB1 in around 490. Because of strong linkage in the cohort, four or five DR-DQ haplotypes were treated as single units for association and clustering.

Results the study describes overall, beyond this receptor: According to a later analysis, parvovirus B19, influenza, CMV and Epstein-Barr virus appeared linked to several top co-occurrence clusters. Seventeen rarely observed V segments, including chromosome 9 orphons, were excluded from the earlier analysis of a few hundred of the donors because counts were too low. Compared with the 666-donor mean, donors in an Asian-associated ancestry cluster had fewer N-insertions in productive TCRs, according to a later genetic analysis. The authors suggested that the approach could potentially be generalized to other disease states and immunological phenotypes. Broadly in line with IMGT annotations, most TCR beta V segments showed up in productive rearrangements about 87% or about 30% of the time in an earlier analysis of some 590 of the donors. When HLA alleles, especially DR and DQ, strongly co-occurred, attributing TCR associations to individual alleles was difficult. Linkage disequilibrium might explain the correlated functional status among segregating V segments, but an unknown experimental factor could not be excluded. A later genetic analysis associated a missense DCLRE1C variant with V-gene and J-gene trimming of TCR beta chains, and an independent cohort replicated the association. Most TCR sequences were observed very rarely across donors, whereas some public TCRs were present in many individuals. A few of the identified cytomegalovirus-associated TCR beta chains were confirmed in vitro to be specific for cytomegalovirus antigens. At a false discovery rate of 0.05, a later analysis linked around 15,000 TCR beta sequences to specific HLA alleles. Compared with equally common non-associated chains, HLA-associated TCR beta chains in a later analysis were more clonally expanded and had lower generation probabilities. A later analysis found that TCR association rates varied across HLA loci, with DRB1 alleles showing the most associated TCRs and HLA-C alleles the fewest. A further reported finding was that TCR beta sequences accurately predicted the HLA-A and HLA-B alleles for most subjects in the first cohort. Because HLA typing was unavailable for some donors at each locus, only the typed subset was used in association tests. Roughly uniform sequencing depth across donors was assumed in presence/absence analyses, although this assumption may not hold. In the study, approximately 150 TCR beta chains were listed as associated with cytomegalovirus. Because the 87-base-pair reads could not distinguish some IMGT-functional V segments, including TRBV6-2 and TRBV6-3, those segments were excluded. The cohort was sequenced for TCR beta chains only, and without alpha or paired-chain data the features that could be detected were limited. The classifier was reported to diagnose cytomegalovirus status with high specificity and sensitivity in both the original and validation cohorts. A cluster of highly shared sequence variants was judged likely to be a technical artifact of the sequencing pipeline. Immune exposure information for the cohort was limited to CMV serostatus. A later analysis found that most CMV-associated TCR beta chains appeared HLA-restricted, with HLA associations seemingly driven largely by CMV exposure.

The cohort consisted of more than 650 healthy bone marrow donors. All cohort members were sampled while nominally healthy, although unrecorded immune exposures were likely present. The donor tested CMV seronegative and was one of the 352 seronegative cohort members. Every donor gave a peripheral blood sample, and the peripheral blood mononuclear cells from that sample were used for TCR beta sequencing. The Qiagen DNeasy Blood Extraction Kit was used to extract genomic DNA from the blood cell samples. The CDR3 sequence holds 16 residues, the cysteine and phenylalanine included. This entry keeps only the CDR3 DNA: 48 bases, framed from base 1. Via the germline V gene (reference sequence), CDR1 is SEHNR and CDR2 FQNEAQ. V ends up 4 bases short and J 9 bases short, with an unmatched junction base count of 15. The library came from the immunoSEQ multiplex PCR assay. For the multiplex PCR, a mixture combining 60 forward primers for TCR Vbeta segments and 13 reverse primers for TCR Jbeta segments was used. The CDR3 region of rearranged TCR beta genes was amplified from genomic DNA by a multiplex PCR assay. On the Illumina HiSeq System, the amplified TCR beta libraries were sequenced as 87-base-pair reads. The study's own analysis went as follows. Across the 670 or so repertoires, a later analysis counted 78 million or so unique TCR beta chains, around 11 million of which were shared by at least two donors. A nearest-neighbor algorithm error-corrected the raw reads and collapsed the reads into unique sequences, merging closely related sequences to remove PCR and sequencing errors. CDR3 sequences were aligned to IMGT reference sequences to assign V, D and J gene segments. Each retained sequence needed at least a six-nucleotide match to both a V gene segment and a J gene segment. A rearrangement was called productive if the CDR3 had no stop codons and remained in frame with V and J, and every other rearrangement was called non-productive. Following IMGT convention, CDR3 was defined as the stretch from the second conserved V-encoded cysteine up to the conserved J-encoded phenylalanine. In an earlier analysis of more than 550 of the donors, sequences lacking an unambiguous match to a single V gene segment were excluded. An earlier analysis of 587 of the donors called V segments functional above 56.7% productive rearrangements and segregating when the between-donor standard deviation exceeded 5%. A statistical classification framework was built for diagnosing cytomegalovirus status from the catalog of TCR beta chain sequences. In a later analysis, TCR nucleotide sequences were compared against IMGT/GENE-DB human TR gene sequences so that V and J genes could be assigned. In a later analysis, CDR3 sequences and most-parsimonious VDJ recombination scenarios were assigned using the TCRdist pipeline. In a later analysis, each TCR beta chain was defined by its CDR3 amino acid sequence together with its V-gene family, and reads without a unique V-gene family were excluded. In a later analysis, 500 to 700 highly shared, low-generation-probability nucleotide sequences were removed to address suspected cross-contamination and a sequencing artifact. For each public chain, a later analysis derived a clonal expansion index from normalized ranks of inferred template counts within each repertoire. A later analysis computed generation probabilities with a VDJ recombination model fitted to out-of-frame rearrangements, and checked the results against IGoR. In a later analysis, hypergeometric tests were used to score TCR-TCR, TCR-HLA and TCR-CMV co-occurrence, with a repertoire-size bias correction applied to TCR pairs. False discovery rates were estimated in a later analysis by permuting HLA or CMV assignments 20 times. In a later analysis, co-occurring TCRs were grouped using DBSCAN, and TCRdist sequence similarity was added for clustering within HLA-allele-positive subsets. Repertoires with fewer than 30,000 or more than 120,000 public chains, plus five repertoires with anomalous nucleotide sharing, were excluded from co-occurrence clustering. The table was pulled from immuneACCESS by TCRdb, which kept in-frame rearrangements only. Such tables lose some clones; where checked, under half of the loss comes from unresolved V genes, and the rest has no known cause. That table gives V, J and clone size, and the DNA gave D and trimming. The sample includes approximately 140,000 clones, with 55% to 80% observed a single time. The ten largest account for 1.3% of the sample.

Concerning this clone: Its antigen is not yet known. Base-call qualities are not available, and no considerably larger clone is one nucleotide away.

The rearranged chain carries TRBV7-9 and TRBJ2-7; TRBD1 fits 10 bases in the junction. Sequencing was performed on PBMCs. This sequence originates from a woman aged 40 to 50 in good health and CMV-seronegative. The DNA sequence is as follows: TGTGCCAGCAGCTCACATCTGGGACAGGGGTCGGGCGGGCAGTACTTC. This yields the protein CASSSHLGQGSGGQYF.